These 26 T cell receptor beta chains share one sample of origin, sequenced in a study of T cells after yellow fever vaccination. TCRdb fed the 5' RACE reads into MiXCR, producing one record per CDR3 protein. Here the sample spans around 300,000 distinct CDR3 sequences, about 4% being singletons. The sequenced sample was PBMCs, obtained 5 days after the yellow fever booster vaccination. The receptors originated from a man aged 18 to 35 who received the YFV17D yellow fever vaccine.

This chain joins TRBV11-2 and TRBJ1-5; D call uncertain. V lost 2 bases, J lost 1 base, and 6 bases lay in between. The CDR3 is 14 amino acids. Germline V gives CDR1 SGHAT, CDR2 FQNNGV. The CDR3 loop reads CASSLSASNQPQHF. The CDR3, as DNA: TGTGCCAGCAGCTTATCCGCCAGCAATCAGCCCCAGCATTTT.

The V gene is TRBV24-1, the J gene TRBJ2-2, with D tentatively TRBD1 (6 bases). Per germline, CDR1 KGHDR and CDR2 SFDVKD. V was pared by 5 bases and J by 0 bases, with 9 bases between. The CDR3 extends over 15 amino acids. CDR3 bases: TGTGCCACCAGTGCCCCAGGGGCGAACACCGGGGAGCTGTTTTTT. Protein sequence: CATSAPGANTGELFF.

This clonotype was recorded a few times. The chain combines TRBV23-1 with TRBJ2-7; tentatively, D is TRBD1 or TRBD2 (5 bases each). TRBV23-1 is an open reading frame whose function is uncertain. V was trimmed by 6 bases and J by 2 bases, leaving 32 bases between them. CDR3 length: 20 amino acids. The chain's CDR3 is CASRPPRIPTAPGTAYEQYV. In DNA form, the CDR3 reads TGCGCCAGCAGACCACCGCGAATCCCAACTGCCCCCGGGACCGCCTACGAGCAGTACGTC.

This clonotype came up a few times. The chain combines TRBV12-3 or TRBV12-4 with TRBJ1-5; D is uncertain. V was clipped by 3 bases and J by 7 bases, with 7 bases between them. The CDR3 loop spans 12 amino acids. The CDR3 loop reads CASSFPPQPQHF. CDR3 coding DNA: TGTGCCAGCAGTTTCCCCCCCCAGCCCCAGCATTTT.

This clonotype was observed many times. The chain has TRBV5-1 and TRBJ2-1; D is possibly TRBD1 or TRBD2 (5 bases each). There are 15 residues in the CDR3. Germline CDR1 and CDR2: SGHRS and YFSETQ. Deletions cut 4 bases from V and 7 bases from J, with 18 bases between. For the CDR3, the DNA is TGCGCCAGCAGCCCTAGGCAGGGAGAGTATAATGAGCAGTTCTTC. Protein sequence: CASSPRQGEYNEQFF.

This clonotype was detected a few times. The chain carries TRBV11-2 and TRBJ2-5; 7 bases are a match to TRBD2. From germline, CDR1 is SGHAT and CDR2 FQNNGV. Losses at the gene ends were 0 bases for V and 5 bases for J; bases not matched to a gene: 18. The CDR3 has 19 amino acids. The CDR3 loop is CASSLDSSRRGFLVETQYF. The CDR3 nucleotides read TGTGCCAGCAGCTTAGATAGCTCGCGGCGGGGGTTCCTAGTGGAGACCCAGTACTTC.

This clonotype appeared a few times. The CDR3 bases are TGTGCCAGCAGTTCTCAGGGAAGCAACGGCTACACCTTC. Its protein product is CASSSQGSNGYTF. The genes are TRBV6-2 or TRBV6-3 and TRBJ1-2; D might be TRBD1 (5 bases). The V gene lost 4 bases and the J gene lost 8 bases, with 14 bases spanning the gap. The CDR3 contains 13 residues. The V gene's germline CDR1 is MNHEY and CDR2 SVGEGT.

The gene calls are TRBV4-2 and TRBJ1-6; possibly TRBD1 for D (6 bases). Germline assignment: CDR1 LGHNA and CDR2 YNFKEQ. Trimming cost V 0 bases and J 6 bases, with 12 bases left between them. The CDR3 sequence is 16 residues long. CDR3 region: CASSQETRQVNSPLHF. The CDR3 region has the DNA TGTGCCAGCAGCCAAGAAACCCGACAGGTTAATTCACCCCTCCACTTT.

At least ten counts were recorded for this clonotype. V usage is TRBV2 and J usage is TRBJ1-1, with 8 bases that match TRBD1. The CDR3 loop spans 15 amino acids. Germline CDR1 is SNHLY and CDR2 is FYNNEI. Trimming removed 3 bases from V and 0 bases from J; junction bases left unmatched: 3. The CDR3 spells CASSDRTGLNTEAFF. For the CDR3, the DNA is TGTGCCAGCAGTGACCGGACAGGGCTGAACACTGAAGCTTTCTTT.

This clonotype showed up just a few times. The V and J genes are TRBV27 and TRBJ2-3; D gene ambiguous. V dropped 2 bases and J dropped 3 bases, with 9 bases sitting between them. Germline CDR1 and CDR2: MNHEY and SMNVEV (reference sequence). The CDR3 has 14 residues. The CDR3 loop reads CASSLVVATDTQYF. The CDR3, as DNA: TGTGCCAGCAGTTTAGTCGTGGCGACAGATACGCAGTATTTT.

This clonotype was counted at least ten times. The chain has TRBV29-1 and TRBJ2-7; D is ambiguous. Germline V gene lookup returns CDR1 SQVTM and CDR2 ANQGSEA. Trimming took 4 bases from V and 1 from J, leaving 8 bases between them. This CDR3 is 12 amino acids long. CDR3 region: CSVGDTSYEQYF. The CDR3, as DNA: TGCAGCGTTGGGGATACATCCTACGAGCAGTACTTC.

V usage is TRBV20-1 and J usage is TRBJ2-1; D gene uncertain. V shed 6 bases and J shed 9 bases, with 12 bases lying between them. The CDR3 covers 11 residues. Looked up from germline, CDR1 is DFQATT and CDR2 is SNEGSKA (reference sequence). This CDR3 reads CSAATTAEQFF. The CDR3 DNA reads as TGCAGTGCAGCTACGACGGCTGAGCAGTTCTTC.

The chain combines TRBV28 with TRBJ2-3; tentatively, D is TRBD2 (5 bases). V was shortened by 5 bases and J by 7 bases, with 16 bases between the two germline ends. CDR3 length equals 14 residues. CDR1 is MDHEN and CDR2 is SYDVKM in the germline V gene. The CDR3 is CASSLGGPTNTQYF. The DNA of the CDR3 is TGTGCCAGCAGTCTCGGAGGACCGACAAATACGCAGTATTTT.

This clonotype showed up just a few times. The chain is built from TRBV12-3 or TRBV12-4 and TRBJ2-3; 11 nucleotides agree with TRBD1. The trim removed 1 base at V and 0 bases at J, leaving 0 bases unmatched. The CDR3 is 16 amino acids. The CDR3, as DNA: TGTGCCAGCAGTTTAGGGACAGGGGGCAGCACAGATACGCAGTATTTT. Protein product: CASSLGTGGSTDTQYF.

V is TRBV7-2 and J is TRBJ2-5, with D unclear. CDR3 size: 14 residues. Trimming removed 4 bases at V and 0 bases at J, with 9 bases between. Germline CDR1 is SGHTA and CDR2 is FQGNSA. This chain's CDR3 is CASSSPQYQETQYF. In DNA form, the CDR3 reads TGTGCCAGCAGCTCCCCACAGTACCAAGAGACCCAGTACTTC.

There are a few counts of this clonotype. The chain links TRBV6-5 to TRBJ1-2, with a tentative D call TRBD1 (5 bases). There are 15 residues in the CDR3. Germline V gene sequence: CDR1 MNHEY, CDR2 SVGAGI. V was shortened by 0 bases and J by 4 bases, with 12 bases between the two germline ends. CDR3 DNA sequence: TGTGCCAGCAGTTACTCGAGCGGGGGGATCTATGGCTACACCTTC. Residues: CASSYSSGGIYGYTF.

The rearrangement links TRBV5-1 to TRBJ2-3, with 7 bases aligning to TRBD1. Germline values: CDR1 SGHRS, CDR2 YFSETQ. The J segment lost 2 bases and the V segment lost 6 bases, leaving 6 bases of the junction unmatched. The length of the CDR3 is 14 residues. The CDR3 loop reads CASNPDRTTDTQYF. CDR3 coding DNA: TGCGCCAGCAACCCGGACAGGACCACAGATACGCAGTATTTT.

This clonotype was detected a few times. The V gene is TRBV19, the J gene TRBJ2-5, with a tentative D call TRBD2 (5 bases). This CDR3 has 14 amino acids. The V end lost 5 bases, the J end lost 3 bases, and 13 bases lay between the germline ends. Germline CDR1 is LNHDA and CDR2 is SQIVND (reference sequence). In DNA, the CDR3 is TGTGCCAGTAGTCCCCGGAGGAGAGAAGAGACCCAGTACTTC. This encodes CASSPRRREETQYF. Full variable domain (rest looked up from reference TRBV19 and TRBJ2-5): DGGITQSPKYLFRKEGQNVTLSCEQNLNHDAMYWYRQDPGQGLRLIYYSQIVNDFQKGDIAEGYSVSREKKESFPLTVTSAQKNPTAFYLCASSPRRREETQYFGPGTRLLVL.

V and J are TRBV2 and TRBJ2-5; a possible D gene is TRBD2 (5 bases). The CDR3 contains 14 residues. Germline V gene sequence: CDR1 SNHLY, CDR2 FYNNEI. The V end was cut by 7 bases, the J end by 0 bases, with 12 bases between. The CDR3 protein is CASTQRSDQETQYF. CDR3 coding DNA: TGTGCCAGCACCCAGCGGTCAGACCAAGAGACCCAGTACTTC.

The chain employs TRBV28 and TRBJ1-5; TRBD1 matches 10 bases. Germline values: CDR1 MDHEN, CDR2 SYDVKM. CDR3 length: 18 amino acids. Trimming cost V 7 bases and J 0 bases; bases outside gene matches: 12. Here the CDR3 reads CASIPSDRGQFSNQPQHF. CDR3 coding DNA: TGTGCCAGCATCCCCTCTGACAGGGGGCAGTTTAGCAATCAGCCCCAGCATTTT.

V gene TRBV28 combines with J gene TRBJ1-5; 7 bases match TRBD1. CDR3 length equals 14 residues. Germline V gene lookup returns CDR1 MDHEN and CDR2 SYDVKM. The J segment lost 7 bases and the V segment lost 7 bases, leaving 10 bases of the junction unmatched. The CDR3 sequence: CASTTPTGSQPQHF. For the CDR3, the DNA is TGTGCCAGCACCACACCGACAGGGAGCCAGCCCCAGCATTTT.

This clonotype was seen a handful of times. The genes are TRBV12-3 or TRBV12-4 and TRBJ2-7, with 7 bases aligning to TRBD1. The CDR3 is made up of 15 amino acids. After removal of 4 bases from V and 7 bases from J, the junction contained 13 bases not matched to a gene. CDR3 residues: CASSSDREPSWEQYF. The CDR3, as DNA: TGTGCCAGCAGTTCCGACAGGGAGCCTTCGTGGGAGCAGTACTTC.

This clonotype was picked up a small number of times. This sequence joins TRBV28 and TRBJ2-1; D is undetermined. Trimming removed 2 bases at V and 4 bases at J, with 12 bases between. CDR3 length equals 15 residues. The germline gives CDR1 MDHEN, CDR2 SYDVKM. Here the CDR3 DNA reads TGTGCCAGCAGTTTAACCGAAGAAGCTTACAATGAGCAGTTCTTC. It specifies CASSLTEEAYNEQFF.

The table lists this clonotype with a few counts. The chain employs TRBV7-9 and TRBJ1-2, with D perhaps TRBD1 (6 bases). This CDR3 region has 15 residues. CDR1 SEHNR and CDR2 FQNEAQ come from the germline V gene (reference sequence). V lost 0 bases, J lost 4 bases, and 12 bases lay in between. CDR3 in amino acids: CASSLAAQGFYGYTF. DNA for the CDR3: TGTGCCAGCAGCTTAGCGGCGCAGGGGTTCTATGGCTACACCTTC. The whole variable domain, remainder taken from reference TRBV7-9 and TRBJ1-2, is DTGVSQNPRHKITKRGQNVTFRCDPISEHNRLYWYRQTLGQGPEFLTYFQNEAQLEKSRLLSDRFSAERPKGSFSTLEIQRTEQGDSAMYLCASSLAAQGFYGYTFGSGTRLTVV.

The chain recombines TRBV6-6 with TRBJ1-5, with 12 bases lining up with TRBD1. Losses at the gene ends were 6 bases for V and 9 bases for J; bases not matched to a gene: 6. The CDR3 loop spans 14 amino acids. CDR1 and CDR2 (germline): MNHNY, SVGAGI (reference sequence). DNA of the CDR3: TGTGCCAGCAGGGGGACAGGGGGCCATCCGCCCCAGCATTTT. Amino acids: CASRGTGGHPPQHF.

This clonotype showed up just a few times. The chain employs TRBV4-2 and TRBJ1-6, with D possibly matching TRBD1 (6 bases). The CDR3 consists of 16 residues. Trimming took off 3 bases at V and 3 bases at J, with 12 bases between the two ends. Germline CDR1 reads LGHNA; CDR2 reads YNFKEQ. CDR3 residues: CASSHRQEDYNSPLHF. The CDR3 nucleotides are TGTGCCAGCAGCCACCGACAGGAAGACTATAATTCACCCCTCCACTTT.